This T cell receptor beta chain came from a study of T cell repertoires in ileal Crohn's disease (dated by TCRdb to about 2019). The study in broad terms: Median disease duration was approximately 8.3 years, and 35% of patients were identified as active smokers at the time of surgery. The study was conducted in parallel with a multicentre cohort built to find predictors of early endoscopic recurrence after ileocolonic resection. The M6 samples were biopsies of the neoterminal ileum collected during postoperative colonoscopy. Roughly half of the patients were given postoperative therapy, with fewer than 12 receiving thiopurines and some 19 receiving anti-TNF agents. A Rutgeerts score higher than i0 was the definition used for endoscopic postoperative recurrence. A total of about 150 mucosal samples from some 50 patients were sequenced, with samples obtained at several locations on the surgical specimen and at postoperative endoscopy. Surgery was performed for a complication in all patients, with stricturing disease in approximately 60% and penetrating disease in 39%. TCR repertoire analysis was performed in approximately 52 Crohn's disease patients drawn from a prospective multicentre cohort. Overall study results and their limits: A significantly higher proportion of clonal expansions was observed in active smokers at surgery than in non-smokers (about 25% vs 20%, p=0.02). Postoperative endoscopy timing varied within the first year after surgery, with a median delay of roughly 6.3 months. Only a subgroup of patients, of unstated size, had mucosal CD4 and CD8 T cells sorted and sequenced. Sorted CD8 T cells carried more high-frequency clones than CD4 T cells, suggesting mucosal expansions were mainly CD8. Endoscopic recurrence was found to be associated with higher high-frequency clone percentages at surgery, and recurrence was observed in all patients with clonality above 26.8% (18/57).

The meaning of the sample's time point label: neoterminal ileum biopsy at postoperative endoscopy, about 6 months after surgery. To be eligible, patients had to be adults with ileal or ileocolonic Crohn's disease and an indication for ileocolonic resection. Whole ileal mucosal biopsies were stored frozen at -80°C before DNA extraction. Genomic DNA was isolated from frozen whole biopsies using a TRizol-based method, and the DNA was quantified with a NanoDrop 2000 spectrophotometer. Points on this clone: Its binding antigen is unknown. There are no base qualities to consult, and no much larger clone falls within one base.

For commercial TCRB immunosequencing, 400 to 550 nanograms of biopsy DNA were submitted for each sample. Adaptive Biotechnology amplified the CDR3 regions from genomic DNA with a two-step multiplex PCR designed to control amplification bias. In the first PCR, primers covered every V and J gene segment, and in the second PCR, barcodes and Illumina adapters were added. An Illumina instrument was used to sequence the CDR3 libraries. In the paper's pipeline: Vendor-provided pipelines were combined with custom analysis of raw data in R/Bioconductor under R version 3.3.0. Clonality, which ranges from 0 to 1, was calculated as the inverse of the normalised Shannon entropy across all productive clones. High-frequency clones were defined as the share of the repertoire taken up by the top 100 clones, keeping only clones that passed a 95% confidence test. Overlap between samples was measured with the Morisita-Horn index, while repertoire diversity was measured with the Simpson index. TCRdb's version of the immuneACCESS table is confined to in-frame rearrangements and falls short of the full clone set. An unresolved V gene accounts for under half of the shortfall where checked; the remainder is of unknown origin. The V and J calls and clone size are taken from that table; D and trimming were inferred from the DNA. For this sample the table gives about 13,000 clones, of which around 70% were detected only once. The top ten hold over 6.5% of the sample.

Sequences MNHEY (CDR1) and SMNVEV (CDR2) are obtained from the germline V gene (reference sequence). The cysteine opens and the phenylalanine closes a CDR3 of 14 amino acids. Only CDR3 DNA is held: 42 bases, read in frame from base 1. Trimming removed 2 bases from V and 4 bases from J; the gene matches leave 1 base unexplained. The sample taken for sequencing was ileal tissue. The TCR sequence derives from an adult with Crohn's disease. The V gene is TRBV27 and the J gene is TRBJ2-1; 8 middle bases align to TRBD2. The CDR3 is CASSLAGGYNEQFF. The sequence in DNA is TGTGCCAGCAGTTTAGCGGGGGGATACAATGAGCAGTTCTTC.